Listed below are T cell receptor beta chains from one sample, sequenced in a study of shared clonotypes between healthy human individuals. Libraries were prepared by immunoSEQ multiplex PCR; TCRdb keeps only in-frame clonotypes and omits some of them. The sample records more than 850,000 clones, more than 75% being singletons. Material: memory CD4+ T cells from PBMCs. Source of these receptors: a man in his late teens or twenties in good health. Some clones in this sample may be carry-over from other donors' samples. Both conserved end residues are part of each CDR3. A D gene is named only where the DNA matches it firmly. Rows may omit the clone size; those that give it use once, few, many or a size class.

abundance: few
v_gene: TRBV6-1
d_gene: .
j_gene: TRBJ1-2
CDR3nt: TGTGCCAGCAGGTCGGATGCGAACTATGGCTACACCTTC
CDR3aa: CASRSDANYGYTF

abundance: .
v_gene: TRBV28
d_gene: .
j_gene: TRBJ2-2
CDR3nt: TGTGCCAGCATTACTAGTTACAACACCGGGGAGCTGTTTTTT
CDR3aa: CASITSYNTGELFF

abundance: .
v_gene: TRBV28
d_gene: TRBD1
j_gene: TRBJ1-2
CDR3nt: TGTGCCAGCAGTTTATTATTCGGGACAGCCAGGGGCTACACCTTC
CDR3aa: CASSLLFGTARGYTF

abundance: once
v_gene: TRBV2
d_gene: .
j_gene: TRBJ2-7
CDR3nt: TGTGCCAGCAGCCTAGAGAGGTCCAGCCCCCACTACGAGCAGTACTTC
CDR3aa: CASSLERSSPHYEQYF

abundance: .
v_gene: TRBV28
d_gene: .
j_gene: TRBJ2-2
CDR3nt: TGTGCCAGCAGTCTAGATTCGCCCGGGGAGCTGTTTTTT
CDR3aa: CASSLDSPGELFF

abundance: .
v_gene: TRBV11-3
d_gene: TRBD2
j_gene: TRBJ2-3
CDR3nt: TGTGCCAGCAGTCCGGGAGGGGATACGCAGTATTTT
CDR3aa: CASSPGGDTQYF

abundance: .
v_gene: TRBV10-3
d_gene: .
j_gene: TRBJ1-3
CDR3nt: TGTGCCATCAAGGGCCTCTCTGGAAACACCATATATTTT
CDR3aa: CAIKGLSGNTIYF

abundance: few
v_gene: TRBV7-9
d_gene: TRBD2
j_gene: TRBJ2-7
CDR3nt: TGTGCCAGCAGCTTAAGAGCGGGACCCTCCTACGAGCAGTACTTC
CDR3aa: CASSLRAGPSYEQYF

abundance: few
v_gene: TRBV7-2
d_gene: .
j_gene: TRBJ2-5
CDR3nt: TGTGCCAGCAGCTCAGTTAAAGAGACCCAGTACTTC
CDR3aa: CASSSVKETQYF

abundance: .
v_gene: TRBV6-1
d_gene: TRBD1
j_gene: TRBJ1-2
CDR3nt: TGTGCCAGCAGGAGCCGGGACAGGGGGGACTATGGCTACACCTTC
CDR3aa: CASRSRDRGDYGYTF

abundance: .
v_gene: TRBV10-3
d_gene: .
j_gene: TRBJ2-1
CDR3nt: TGTGCCACTAGGGGGGACCGCTCCTACAATGAGCAGTTCTTC
CDR3aa: CATRGDRSYNEQFF

abundance: .
v_gene: TRBV28
d_gene: TRBD1
j_gene: TRBJ1-2
CDR3nt: TGTGCCAGCAGTCCTGGACAGGGTGGCTACACCTTC
CDR3aa: CASSPGQGGYTF

abundance: once
v_gene: TRBV4-1
d_gene: TRBD2
j_gene: TRBJ2-1
CDR3nt: TGCGCCAGCAGCGCCCGACTAGCGGGAGGATTTGAGCAGTTCTTC
CDR3aa: CASSARLAGGFEQFF

abundance: once
v_gene: TRBV5-1
d_gene: TRBD1
j_gene: TRBJ1-2
CDR3nt: TGCGCCAGCAGCGCAACCGGACAGGGAAATGGCTACACCTTC
CDR3aa: CASSATGQGNGYTF